The sequence of this TCR beta chain was determined in a study of cytomegalovirus exposure and HLA in healthy donors. Across the study: The 650 to 850 first-cohort repertoires and the roughly 120 validation repertoires shared the same platform, a later analysis reported.

Germline loops: CDR1 MNHNY, CDR2 SVGAGI (reference sequence). CDR3 length equals 15 residues. V lost 7 bases to trimming and J lost 5 bases; unmatched junction nucleotides: 12. Donors were drawn from the approximately 130-subject validation cohort, separate from the approximately 620-subject first cohort. Clones were sequenced by immunoSEQ multiplex PCR, and TCRdb holds only the in-frame ones, with some missing. The repertoire holds 120,000 or so clones, about nine tenths seen once, with about 1.5% in the top ten. This clone was recorded only once. Sequencing was done on a sample of PBMCs. The sequence was collected from a man aged 25 to 45 in good health and CMV-seronegative. V gene TRBV6-6 combines with J gene TRBJ1-2, with 8 bases lining up with TRBD1. DNA for the CDR3: TGTGCCAGCAACGCCGGGACAGGAGGGGGGTATGGCTACACCTTC. It is translated as CASNAGTGGGYGYTF.